The rows below give T cell receptor beta chains drawn from one sample of a study of read filtering for tumor transcriptome and immune sequencing. TCRdb redid the calling of the reads with MiXCR, one entry per CDR3 protein. The sample consists of approximately 150,000 distinct CDR3 sequences, 13% of them appearing once. The sample comprised a population of CD138-negative cells sorted from bone marrow. The source is a donor aged 40 or older with multiple myeloma. CDR3s include the opening cysteine and the closing phenylalanine or tryptophan. A D gene is named only where the DNA matches it firmly. For some rows the clone size is stated as once, few or many, or as a class when expanded; others skip it.

TRBV15,TRBJ1-1,-,-,TGTGCCACCAGCAGAGGCGTCGAAAGGCAGAAGAACACTGAAGCTTTCTTT,CATSRGVERQKNTEAFF
TRBV29-1,TRBJ2-2,-,many,TGCAGCGTTGACGGCAGCACCGGGGAGCTGTTTTTT,CSVDGSTGELFF
TRBV11-3,TRBJ1-1,-,many,TGTGCCAGCAGCTTAGTGTTAGACACTGAAGCTTTCTTT,CASSLVLDTEAFF
TRBV9,TRBJ1-4,-,many,TGTGCCAGCAGCCTCTCCCCCGCAACTAATGAAAAACTGTTTTTT,CASSLSPATNEKLFF
TRBV20-1,TRBJ1-4,-,few,TGCAGTGCTTTCACAGCAACTAATGAAAAACTGTTTTTT,CSAFTATNEKLFF
TRBV12-5,TRBJ2-1,-,many,TGTGCTAGTGGTGCGGGCAGGTACAATGAGCAGTTCTTC,CASGAGRYNEQFF
TRBV6-5,TRBJ1-6,-,many,TGTGCCAGCAGTTACACGACAAGGCGGAATTCACCCCTCCACTTT,CASSYTTRRNSPLHF
TRBV19,TRBJ2-1,-,many,TGTGCCAGTAGTATAAGGAAGGCTAGCGACAGCTCCTACAATGAGCAGTTCTTC,CASSIRKASDSSYNEQFF
TRBV19,TRBJ1-2,TRBD1,-,TGTGCCAGTAGTATCCCGAGGGGGCTCCCCGGCTACACCTTC,CASSIPRGLPGYTF
TRBV11-2,TRBJ2-7,TRBD1,many,TGTGCCAGCAGCCGGACAGGGGCAAACTACGAGCAGTACTTC,CASSRTGANYEQYF
TRBV20-1,TRBJ2-1,-,many,TGCAGTGCTAGAGTAAGCGAAGGAGGAGGCAATGAGCAGTTCTTC,CSARVSEGGGNEQFF
TRBV7-3,TRBJ2-7,-,many,TGTGCCAGCAGCTTAGGGGGAAGGGCTTCCTACGAGCAGTACTTC,CASSLGGRASYEQYF
TRBV5-5,TRBJ2-3,-,many,TGTGCCAGCAGCGAATACGGGCCGACAGATGATACAGATACGCAGTATTTT,CASSEYGPTDDTDTQYF
TRBV30,TRBJ2-2,TRBD1,many,TGTGCCTGGAGTGTACAGGGGGGCACCGGGGAGCTGTTTTTT,CAWSVQGGTGELFF
TRBV2,TRBJ2-2,TRBD2,many,TGTGCCAGCAGAATGCGGGGGAGGGCCGGGGAGCTGTTTTTT,CASRMRGRAGELFF
TRBV5-5,TRBJ2-5,-,-,TGTGCCAGCAGCAGTACGGGACCCGCCGAGACCCAGTACTTC,CASSSTGPAETQYF
TRBV18,TRBJ2-5,-,many,TGTGCCAGCCGTCGATCCCGGGACCAAGAGACCCAGTACTTC,CASRRSRDQETQYF
TRBV20-1,TRBJ2-3,-,many,TGCAGTGCTACCCACCATACGCAGTATTTT,CSATHHTQYF
TRBV5-1,TRBJ2-1,TRBD2,many,TGCGCCAGCAGCTTTCCTAGCGGACCGCGGAATGAGCAGTTCTTC,CASSFPSGPRNEQFF
TRBV6-2/TRBV6-3,TRBJ1-5,TRBD1,many,TGTGCCAGCAGAGGCGACAGGGTGAATCAGCCCCAGCATTTT,CASRGDRVNQPQHF
TRBV7-2,TRBJ1-1,-,many,TGTGCCAGCAGCTCCCTGGGGGGGGGCTATACTGAAGCTTTCTTT,CASSSLGGGYTEAFF
TRBV20-1,TRBJ2-5,-,-,TGCAGTGCTAGAGAAGGGGGAGGGCGAGAGACCCAGTACTTC,CSAREGGGRETQYF
TRBV27,TRBJ1-5,TRBD1,few,TGTGCCAGCAGTTTAGTAGGGGGCGGTCATCAGCCCCAGCATTTT,CASSLVGGGHQPQHF
TRBV19,TRBJ1-5,-,-,TGTGCCAGTAGTGTGGGATTGAGCAATCAGCCCCAGCATTTT,CASSVGLSNQPQHF
TRBV29-1,TRBJ2-1,TRBD2,many,TGCAGCGTGGAACCGGGACTAGCGGGTTCCCGGGACGAGCAGTTCTTC,CSVEPGLAGSRDEQFF
TRBV5-6,TRBJ2-1,-,-,TGTGCCAGCAAACGGCAGGGGTCCTGGGGTTACTCCTCCGATGAGCAGTTCTTC,CASKRQGSWGYSSDEQFF
TRBV5-1,TRBJ1-5,-,many,TGCGCCAGCAGCTCCGGGCCCAATCAGCCCCAGCATTTT,CASSSGPNQPQHF
TRBV30,TRBJ2-1,-,many,TGTGCCTGGAGCGGGGTTGACAATGAGCAGTTCTTC,CAWSGVDNEQFF
TRBV7-9,TRBJ1-2,-,many,TGTGCCAGCAGCCCAACAAGGGACACCCTTGGCTACACCTTC,CASSPTRDTLGYTF
TRBV7-9,TRBJ2-1,-,many,TGTGCCAGCAGCCTGGGGGCATCCTACAATGAGCAGTTCTTC,CASSLGASYNEQFF
TRBV12-3/TRBV12-4,TRBJ2-5,-,many,TGTGCCAGCAAGCTCCGGACCCAGTACTTC,CASKLRTQYF
TRBV19,TRBJ1-5,-,few,TGTGCCAGTAGTTCGACAGATGACAATTATCAGCCCCAGCATTTT,CASSSTDDNYQPQHF
TRBV9,TRBJ1-1,-,-,TGTGCCAGCAGCGTAGCGGTGGGGATGAACACTGAAGCTTTCTTT,CASSVAVGMNTEAFF
TRBV6-6,TRBJ1-1,TRBD1,many,TGTGCCAGCATTCGGCAGGGGGGAAACACTGAAGCTTTCTTT,CASIRQGGNTEAFF
TRBV12-3/TRBV12-4,TRBJ1-4,-,many,TGTGCCAGCAGAGAACTTACGGGGGAAAAACTGTTTTTT,CASRELTGEKLFF
TRBV7-9,TRBJ1-1,TRBD1,many,TGTGCCAGCAGCTCAGGGGACAGCGGAAAAACTGAAGCTTTCTTT,CASSSGDSGKTEAFF
TRBV4-3,TRBJ1-6,-,many,TGCGCCAGCAGCCAAATAGTAGGCGCTAATTCACCCCTCCACTTT,CASSQIVGANSPLHF
TRBV29-1,TRBJ2-1,-,few,TGCAGCGTTGATACCCCCGGGAGTGGGGGGAATGAGCAGTTCTTC,CSVDTPGSGGNEQFF
TRBV7-2,TRBJ2-6,-,-,TGTGCCAGCAGCTTAGTCGGGGGGCTGACAGGCCCTGGGGCCAACGTCCTGACTTTC,CASSLVGGLTGPGANVLTF
TRBV30,TRBJ2-7,-,many,TGTGCCTGGACCCCCTATCGCGTAGCCTACGAGCAGTACTTC,CAWTPYRVAYEQYF
TRBV15,TRBJ1-5,-,many,TGTGCCACCAGCAGAGATTGGGGGGGCTACCGACATTTT,CATSRDWGGYRHF
TRBV20-1,TRBJ1-5,TRBD1,many,TGCAGTGCTAGAATAGGGGGCGAAACCAATCAGCCCCAGCATTTT,CSARIGGETNQPQHF
TRBV7-8,TRBJ2-7,-,many,TGTGCCAGCAGCTTAGTTGCTGGGGGAGGACCCGCCCACGAGCAGTACTTC,CASSLVAGGGPAHEQYF
TRBV7-9,TRBJ1-2,-,many,TGTGCCAGCAGTCGAGCTTCCAGCTATGGCTACACCTTC,CASSRASSYGYTF
TRBV5-1,TRBJ1-1,-,many,TGCGCCAGCAGCTTACAAAACACTGAAGCTTTCTTT,CASSLQNTEAFF
TRBV11-2,TRBJ2-1,TRBD1,-,TGTGCCAGCAGCCTCCGGACAGGTGAATACAATGAGCAGTTCTTC,CASSLRTGEYNEQFF
TRBV12-2,TRBJ1-1,-,-,TGTGCAAGTCGTCCCAGGGTCCACCGCTTCATGAACACTGAAGCTTTCTTT,CASRPRVHRFMNTEAFF
TRBV3-1,TRBJ1-1,-,many,TGTGCTAGCAGCCTAGACGAGACTGAAGCTTTCTTT,CASSLDETEAFF
TRBV6-1,TRBJ2-3,-,many,TGTGCCAGCAGTACTATGGATACGCAGTATTTT,CASSTMDTQYF
TRBV5-1,TRBJ1-1,-,many,TGCGCCAGCAGCTTGGGGAGGGGCTGGAACACTGAAGCTTTCTTT,CASSLGRGWNTEAFF
TRBV24-1,TRBJ2-5,-,few,TGTGCCACCAGTGATCCTCGGCTTGGCAAGAAAGAGACCCAGTACTTC,CATSDPRLGKKETQYF
TRBV20-1,TRBJ2-4,-,many,TGCAGTGCTAGCGCTTCGTTGGGCTTTATTGACAAAAACATTCAGTACTTC,CSASASLGFIDKNIQYF
TRBV9,TRBJ2-7,-,many,TGTGCCAGCAGCCCAGGGGGCGGGAGCCTCTACGAGCAGTACTTC,CASSPGGGSLYEQYF
TRBV7-9,TRBJ2-7,-,many,TGTGCCAGCAGCTTAAGGCGGGGCCGGGACAGAGACAACTACGAGCAGTACTTC,CASSLRRGRDRDNYEQYF
TRBV6-1,TRBJ1-5,TRBD1,few,TGTGCCAGCAGGACAGGGCTCAATCAGCCCCAGCATTTT,CASRTGLNQPQHF
TRBV24-1,TRBJ2-2,-,many,TGTGCCACCAGTGACCTGAACCGGGACACTTACACCGGGGAGCTGTTTTTT,CATSDLNRDTYTGELFF
TRBV19,TRBJ2-1,-,many,TGTGCCAGTAGTCCCAGGGCTCACAATGAGCAGTTCTTC,CASSPRAHNEQFF
TRBV20-1,TRBJ2-2,-,many,TGCAGTGCCCACTCTATTTCCGGGGAGCTGTTTTTT,CSAHSISGELFF
TRBV12-3/TRBV12-4,TRBJ2-7,-,many,TGTGCCAGCACCATACGCGGGGGCCTCGAGCAGTACTTC,CASTIRGGLEQYF
TRBV20-1,TRBJ2-1,TRBD2,many,TGCAGTGCTGTAGGGACTAGCGGAAGTTCCTACAATGAGCAGTTCTTC,CSAVGTSGSSYNEQFF